The 8 T cell receptor beta chains below come from one sample, sequenced in a study of cytomegalovirus exposure and HLA in healthy donors. The study ran its PCR with 60 Vbeta and 13 Jbeta primers. Here immunoSEQ multiplex PCR was the method, and the copy in TCRdb shows in-frame clones only, minus some. This sample has 85,000 to 100,000 clones; 79% occur once, and the top ten carry under 4%. Sequencing was carried out using PBMCs. The receptors come from a middle-aged woman in good health and CMV-seronegative.

The chain combines TRBV4-2 with TRBJ1-2; TRBD1 agrees at 12 bases. With V trimmed by 4 bases and J by 5 bases, 11 bases remained unmatched. CDR1 is LGHNA, CDR2 YNFKEQ, per germline. The CDR3 consists of 17 residues. The CDR3 coding sequence is TGTGCCAGCAGCCTAACCGGGACAGGGGGCATGGGGTATGGCTACACCTTC. Translated, it gives CASSLTGTGGMGYGYTF.

This chain connects TRBV28 to TRBJ2-7, with a tentative D call TRBD1 (5 bases). This CDR3 region has 14 residues. Trimming cost V 5 bases and J 0 bases, with 11 bases left between them. Germline CDR1 reads MDHEN; CDR2 reads SYDVKM. The CDR3 sequence: CASSLQESSYEQYF. DNA of the CDR3: TGTGCCAGCAGTCTACAGGAAAGCTCCTACGAGCAGTACTTC.

This chain joins TRBV6-5 and TRBJ1-2; 11 nucleotides line up with TRBD1. J lost 7 bases, V lost 4 bases, and 5 bases had no gene match. CDR1 and CDR2 (germline): MNHEY, SVGAGI. The CDR3 is made up of 14 amino acids. The CDR3 DNA is TGTGCCAGCAGTTTCCGGGACAGGGGGTTTGGCTACACCTTC. Its protein product is CASSFRDRGFGYTF.

The gene calls are TRBV5-4 and TRBJ2-5; 11 positions match TRBD2. The germline gives CDR1 SGHNT, CDR2 YYREEE (reference sequence). J was trimmed by 2 bases and V by 3 bases; bases with no gene match: 6. The CDR3 is 16 residues long. CDR3 protein: CASSSHTSGGQETQYF. The CDR3 nucleotides read TGTGCCAGCAGCTCCCATACTAGCGGGGGACAAGAGACCCAGTACTTC.

The V gene is TRBV7-2, the J gene TRBJ1-4; TRBD1 matches 9 bases. V lost 5 bases to trimming and J lost 5 bases; unmatched junction nucleotides: 6. Germline V lookup: CDR1 SGHTA, CDR2 FQGNSA. CDR3 length: 15 amino acids. CDR3 protein: CASSPSGQGNEKLFF. CDR3 bases: TGTGCCAGCAGCCCGTCGGGACAGGGAAATGAAAAACTGTTTTTT.

The chain carries TRBV11-2 and TRBJ1-3; 8 bases fit TRBD1. CDR1 is SGHAT and CDR2 is FQNNGV in the germline V gene. CDR3 length: 17 residues. Losses at the gene ends were 1 base for V and 0 bases for J; bases not matched to a gene: 5. CDR3 sequence reads: CASSLVQGAYSGNTIYF. DNA for the CDR3: TGTGCCAGCAGCTTAGTTCAGGGGGCCTACTCTGGAAACACCATATATTTT.

The CDR3 sequence: CASSLERGREKLFF. CDR3 nucleotides: TGTGCCAGCAGCTTAGAGAGGGGGCGTGAAAAACTGTTTTTT. The J gene is TRBJ1-4, the V gene TRBV7-8; TRBD1 matches at 7 bases. Unmatched junction bases numbered 3, after V lost 1 base and J lost 7 bases. Germline loops: CDR1 SGHVS, CDR2 FQNEAQ. CDR3 length equals 14 residues.

Turning to this clone: Other DNA sequences of this sample code for an identical CDR3. V and J are TRBV30 and TRBJ2-3, with 10 bases that match TRBD2. V lost 7 bases and J lost 5; bases outside the gene matches: 9. This CDR3 contains 14 residues. Germline CDR1 GTSNPN, CDR2 SVGIG (reference sequence). In nucleotides, the CDR3 is TGTGCCTCTAGCGGGGGCCCTGCCGTAGATACGCAGTATTTT. Its protein product is CASSGGPAVDTQYF.